Reported below is one T cell receptor (beta chain). No cognate antigen has been identified for it. No much larger clone exists at a distance of one base, and base qualities are not known. This sample was included in a study of CD8+ T cells in alopecia areata (dated by TCRdb to 2017 to 2018). In terms of the full investigation: The treated patients, all with moderate-to-severe alopecia areata, were enrolled in an open-label pilot trial of oral tofacitinib given at 5 to 10 mg twice daily. Tofacitinib was administered for 6 to 18 months, and 6 months of follow-up off drug were then conducted to assess delayed response and recurrence. In treated patients, disease severity was measured using the SALT score, which gives the percentage of scalp surface area affected. To study T cell clonal expansion in alopecia areata, the researchers applied high-throughput TCRbeta sequencing to both the C3H/HeJ mouse model and human patients. In humans, TCRbeta sequencing was performed on scalp tissue and on sorted CD4+ and CD8+ peripheral blood T cells from healthy controls and from patients with patchy or totalis/universalis alopecia areata. Patients on tofacitinib were biopsied at baseline and after 4 and 24 weeks of treatment, and several of the patients also had a later scalp biopsy. Clonality in the scalp was compared among normal scalp (n=4), patchy alopecia areata scalp (n=8), and alopecia totalis/universalis scalp (n=8). RNA was obtained with the PAXgene miRNA kit for fixed scalp, the miRNeasy kit for PBMCs, and the RNeasy kit for mouse skin. TCRbeta CDR3 regions were amplified by immunoSEQ multiplex PCR using 35 Vbeta forward and 13 Jbeta reverse primers. Beyond this particular receptor, the publication reports: With tofacitinib, both scalp clonality and the number of expanded CD8+ clones among the top 100 scalp clones went down significantly. Higher clonality and more expanded CD8+ clones were observed in lesional scalp than in normal scalp, particularly in alopecia totalis/universalis, a finding suggestive of antigenic drive. During tofacitinib treatment, many expanded lesional clones stuck around in both scalp and blood, and this persistence may partly explain why relapse happens after treatment is stopped. Compared with mice, TCR sequences shared between patients were less clear, possibly partly because of HLA diversity across the patient population. Because the treated cohort was small and had only one nonresponder, larger studies are needed to examine links between baseline CD8+ expansion and response. Unlike mouse skin, where gammadelta T cells dominate, normal human skin contains resident alphabeta T cells that get sequenced too, which complicates analysis of the scalp TCR repertoire.

According to the study, the label for this sample's time point signals: 24 weeks on oral tofacitinib. The treatment or condition label, read with the paper, signifies: oral pan-JAK inhibitor, 5-10 mg twice daily. Lesional scalp punch biopsies and peripheral blood were obtained from alopecia areata patients. PBMCs were isolated by density centrifugation and stained for CD3, CD4 and CD8, after which CD4+ and CD8+ T cells were sorted on a FACSAria. Receptors were amplified or captured by the immunoSEQ multiplex PCR assay. RNA was extracted from all samples and reverse transcribed into cDNA, which served as template for TCR sequencing. SuperScript III was used to make first-strand cDNA, primed with a 2:1 mix of oligo-dT and random hexamers. A synthetic immune receptor repertoire was used to assess amplification bias, and residual bias was removed computationally. As for how the authors treated the data: Raw reads were preprocessed to remove errors, and CDR3 was defined by IMGT conventions from the conserved cysteine to phenylalanine. Clonality was computed by normalizing Shannon entropy by log2 of the number of productive unique TCRs and subtracting the result from 1. Whether scalp clones were CD4 or CD8 was inferred by matching scalp TCRbeta sequences against CD4 and CD8 repertoires sorted from blood. The clones in this table, taken by TCRdb from immuneACCESS, are in-frame only. Not every clone is retained; where verified, under half of the shortfall comes from an unresolved V gene, and the cause of the rest is unknown. That table furnishes V, J and clone size, whereas the DNA furnished D and trimming. The sample table lists under 350,000 clones, roughly 60% of them with a count of one. The top ten clones comprise approximately 1.8% of the sample.

The clonotype comes from a human donor with alopecia areata. Sample: CD4+ T cells sorted from blood, taken at week 24, from a patient treated with tofacitinib.

CDR3 reads: CASSQTDRVNYGYTF. The nucleotide sequence is given as TGTGCCAGCAGCCAAACGGACAGAGTTAACTATGGCTACACCTTC. This chain is built from TRBV16 and TRBJ1-2; possibly the D gene is TRBD1, per 6 matching bases. The CDR3 measures 15 amino acids from cysteine to phenylalanine. Kept here is only the CDR3 DNA, which spans 45 bases and is read in frame from base 1. A distance of 11 bases separates the germline ends of V and J, which lose 2 bases and 1 base respectively. CDR1 KGHSY and CDR2 FQNENV are derived from the germline V gene.